A single sample is the source of the 22 T cell receptor beta chains below, sequenced in a study of blood T cell repertoires in COVID-19. Sequenced by immunoSEQ multiplex PCR; TCRdb stores in-frame clones only, minus some. The data show about 140,000 clones, with about 76% seen just once and roughly 8% held by the top ten. The material sequenced was peripheral blood. The receptors stem from a human donor in a cohort sampled during active COVID-19.

The V gene is TRBV28, the J gene TRBJ1-5; D call uncertain. The V and J ends lost 2 bases and 3 bases respectively, with 8 bases between them. The CDR3 length is 14 residues. Germline values: CDR1 MDHEN, CDR2 SYDVKM. CDR3 sequence (DNA): TGTGCCAGCAGTTTAGGCAGAATCAATCAGCCCCAGCATTTT. It translates to CASSLGRINQPQHF. The complete variable domain, with remaining parts taken from reference TRBV28 and TRBJ1-5, reads DVKVTQSSRYLVKRTGEKVFLECVQDMDHENMFWYRQDPGLGLRLIYFSYDVKMKEKGDIPEGYSVSREKKERFSLILESASTNQTSMYLCASSLGRINQPQHFGDGTRLSIL.

The CDR3 DNA reads as TGTGCCAGCAGCGTAGGGACAGGGGGCAGGGGTAATGAAAAACTGTTTTTT. Its protein is CASSVGTGGRGNEKLFF. V gene TRBV9 combines with J gene TRBJ1-4, with TRBD1 identical over 11 bases. With 0 bases clipped from V and 4 bases from J, the junction kept 5 bases outside the gene matches. The CDR3 spans 17 residues. CDR1 is SGDLS and CDR2 is YYNGEE in the germline V gene.

This chain uses TRBV25-1 with TRBJ1-2, with 9 bases fitting TRBD1. V lost 1 base and J lost 7; bases outside the gene matches: 13. From germline, CDR1 is MGHDK and CDR2 SYGVNS. This CDR3 spans 17 amino acids. The CDR3 DNA follows: TGTGCCAGCAGTGAATTGGGACAGGGAACAAGTGCGGGTGGCTACACCTTC. Translated, it gives CASSELGQGTSAGGYTF.

The V call is TRBV18, the J call TRBJ2-3, with D unclear. Germline V gives CDR1 KGHSH, CDR2 LQKENI. This CDR3 contains 14 residues. V lost 3 bases to trimming and J lost 4 bases, with 11 bases between them. This CDR3 reads CASSPVRIPDTQYF. The CDR3 region has the DNA TGTGCCAGCTCACCGGTCAGGATCCCAGATACGCAGTATTTT.

CDR3 protein: CSVEDSGGQETQYF. Written as DNA, the CDR3 is TGCAGCGTTGAAGACTCAGGGGGACAAGAGACCCAGTACTTC. The chain carries TRBV29-1 and TRBJ2-5; 7 bases map to TRBD1. This CDR3 contains 14 residues. J was trimmed by 2 bases and V by 0 bases; bases with no gene match: 3. Germline V gene data show CDR1 as SQVTM and CDR2 as ANQGSEA.

The rearrangement uses TRBV5-6 and TRBJ2-3; 10 nucleotides match TRBD2. The CDR3 runs to 15 residues. CDR1 is SGHDT and CDR2 is YYEEEE in the germline V gene. J was trimmed by 4 bases and V by 3 bases; bases with no gene match: 5. CDR3 protein: CASSSASGSPDTQYF. The CDR3 DNA sequence: TGTGCCAGCAGCTCCGCTAGCGGGAGTCCAGATACGCAGTATTTT.

This chain joins TRBV28 and TRBJ1-1; a weak D match, TRBD1 (6 bases). The CDR3 runs to 15 residues. V lost 6 bases, J lost 1 base, and 15 bases lay in between. Germline V CDR1 and CDR2: MDHEN, SYDVKM. Here the CDR3 DNA reads TGTGCCAGCAGCCAAACTACAGGGCGGAACACTGAAGCTTTCTTT. It encodes CASSQTTGRNTEAFF.

This clone was counted once. This sequence joins TRBV12-5 and TRBJ2-7; 10 nucleotides align to TRBD1. V lost 3 bases to trimming and J lost 4 bases; unmatched junction nucleotides: 15. This CDR3 is 18 amino acids long. Germline assignment: CDR1 LGHNT and CDR2 FRNRAP. CDR3 amino acids: CASGFSVPGTGVGYEQYF. CDR3 sequence (DNA): TGTGCTAGTGGTTTCAGCGTTCCGGGGACAGGGGTTGGATACGAGCAGTACTTC. Full variable domain (missing parts from reference TRBV12-5 and TRBJ2-7): DARVTQTPRHKVTEMGQEVTMRCQPILGHNTVFWYRQTMMQGLELLAYFRNRAPLDDSGMPKDRFSAEMPDATLATLKIQPSEPRDSAVYFCASGFSVPGTGVGYEQYFGPGTRLTVT.

This chain uses TRBV27 with TRBJ2-1; 7 bases line up with TRBD1. CDR1 is MNHEY and CDR2 is SMNVEV in the germline V gene (reference sequence). The CDR3 totals 15 residues. Trimming cost V 5 bases and J 7 bases; bases outside gene matches: 11. CDR3 loop: CASSPGTARGNEQFF. CDR3 nucleotide sequence: TGTGCCAGCAGTCCCGGGACAGCAAGAGGGAATGAGCAGTTCTTC.

V is TRBV28 and J is TRBJ1-1, with a tentative D call TRBD1 (6 bases). Trimming took off 4 bases at V and 6 bases at J, with 12 bases between the two ends. CDR1 MDHEN and CDR2 SYDVKM come from the germline V gene. The CDR3 covers 13 residues. The CDR3 DNA is TGTGCCAGCAGTTATCCGGGGACACCTGAAGCTTTCTTT. It encodes CASSYPGTPEAFF. The full variable domain, with the rest looked up from reference TRBV28 and TRBJ1-1, is DVKVTQSSRYLVKRTGEKVFLECVQDMDHENMFWYRQDPGLGLRLIYFSYDVKMKEKGDIPEGYSVSREKKERFSLILESASTNQTSMYLCASSYPGTPEAFFGQGTRLTVV.

The sample holds a few counts of this clone. The chain uses TRBV19 and TRBJ2-5; 11 bases line up with TRBD1. Germline V CDR1 and CDR2: LNHDA, SQIVND (reference sequence). CDR3 length equals 16 residues. Trimming took 4 bases from V and 2 from J; bases not matched to a gene: 6. CDR3 in DNA: TGTGCCAGTAGTAGGGTCGGGACAGGGGGTCAAGAGACCCAGTACTTC. Its protein product is CASSRVGTGGQETQYF.

V and J are TRBV10-3 and TRBJ2-3, with 12 positions matching TRBD2. The CDR3 runs 18 residues. The V gene's germline CDR1 is ENHRY and CDR2 SYGVKD. J was trimmed by 5 bases and V by 5 bases; bases with no gene match: 14. The DNA for the CDR3 is TGTGCCATCAGTCCGGGACTAGCGGGTGTGGGAGGTATAGATACGCAGTATTTT. This encodes CAISPGLAGVGGIDTQYF.

This chain uses TRBV7-8 with TRBJ2-1, with TRBD2 matching 14 bases. This CDR3 has 20 residues. Germline CDR1 SGHVS, CDR2 FQNEAQ. Unmatched junction bases numbered 15, after V lost 1 base and J lost 7 bases. The CDR3 nucleotides are TGTGCCAGCAGCTTAGAGGGTAGGGGACTAGCGGGAGAAGGTAGTAATGAGCAGTTCTTC. Residues: CASSLEGRGLAGEGSNEQFF. Full variable domain (rest looked up from reference TRBV7-8 and TRBJ2-1): GAGVSQSPRYKVAKRGQDVALRCDPISGHVSLFWYQQALGQGPEFLTYFQNEAQLDKSGLPSDRFFAERPEGSVSTLKIQRTQQEDSAVYLCASSLEGRGLAGEGSNEQFFGPGTRLTVL.

This clone was counted a few times. This chain joins TRBV4-3 and TRBJ2-3, with a weak D call TRBD1 (6 bases). This CDR3 has 17 amino acids. Trimming pared 0 bases from V and 2 bases from J, leaving 15 bases between. Looked up from germline, CDR1 is LGHNA and CDR2 is YSLEER. CDR3 protein: CASSQDLTGKYTDTQYF. The CDR3 nucleotides read TGCGCCAGCAGCCAAGACCTAACAGGGAAATACACAGATACGCAGTATTTT.

This rearrangement joins TRBV6-2 or TRBV6-3 to TRBJ2-1; possibly TRBD2 for D (5 bases). This CDR3 comprises 17 residues. V lost 2 bases and J 0 bases, leaving 14 bases between the germline ends. The V gene's germline CDR1 is MNHEY and CDR2 SVGEGT. CDR3 loop: CASSYPPEDFSYNEQFF. The CDR3 DNA sequence: TGTGCCAGCAGTTACCCCCCGGAGGATTTCTCCTACAATGAGCAGTTCTTC.

The chain employs TRBV6-1 and TRBJ2-2; maybe TRBD1 (5 bases). V was shortened by 2 bases and J by 2 bases, with 6 bases between the two germline ends. The CDR3 sequence is 14 residues long. Germline V gene lookup returns CDR1 MNHNS and CDR2 SASEGT. The CDR3 loop reads CASSEQGNTGELFF. The CDR3 DNA follows: TGTGCCAGCAGTGAACAGGGAAACACCGGGGAGCTGTTTTTT.

The chain uses TRBV7-9 and TRBJ2-7; 7 bases line up with TRBD2. The CDR3 runs to 12 residues. V shed 8 bases, J shed 4 bases, and the junction held 5 bases outside the gene matches. Looked up from germline, CDR1 is SEHNR and CDR2 is FQNEAQ (reference sequence). The CDR3 coding sequence is TGTGCCAGCGGTGAGGGAGGGTACGAGCAGTACTTC. Its translation: CASGEGGYEQYF.

The chain combines TRBV4-2 with TRBJ1-6, with D unclear. CDR1 is LGHNA, CDR2 YNFKEQ, per germline. This CDR3 has 14 amino acids. V was shortened by 0 bases and J by 10 bases, with 10 bases between the two germline ends. The CDR3 coding sequence is TGTGCCAGCAGCCAAGAATTGCTAAGCTCACCCCTCCACTTT. Protein product: CASSQELLSSPLHF.

The table lists this clone with many counts. The V gene is TRBV6-5, the J gene TRBJ1-1, with D perhaps TRBD1 (5 bases). This CDR3 contains 13 residues. The V end was cut by 5 bases, the J end by 1 base, with 8 bases between. The V gene's germline CDR1 is MNHEY and CDR2 SVGAGI. DNA of the CDR3: TGTGCCAGCAGTCTGGGGGGGAACACTGAAGCTTTCTTT. Its protein is CASSLGGNTEAFF.

The rearrangement links TRBV28 to TRBJ1-1, with TRBD1 matching 9 bases. The V gene's germline CDR1 is MDHEN and CDR2 SYDVKM. This CDR3 has 13 amino acids. V was clipped by 5 bases and J by 9 bases; unmatched bases: 7. CDR3 region: CASSPGTGSKAFF. DNA for the CDR3: TGTGCCAGCAGTCCAGGGACAGGGTCCAAAGCTTTCTTT.

This clone was seen more than once but under ten times. The chain joins TRBV27 to TRBJ1-1; D uncertain. Trimming pared 4 bases from V and 5 bases from J, leaving 20 bases between. Germline V gene lookup returns CDR1 MNHEY and CDR2 SMNVEV (reference sequence). The CDR3 loop spans 16 amino acids. The CDR3 DNA reads as TGTGCCAGCAGTTCCCCATTTGGAGGCGGAGGGACTGAAGCTTTCTTT. It is translated as CASSSPFGGGGTEAFF.

As for this clone: In the same sample, other DNA sequences code for this CDR3. This chain joins TRBV28 and TRBJ1-2, with 8 bases matching TRBD1. The germline V gene has CDR1 MDHEN and CDR2 SYDVKM. V shed 6 bases and J 0 bases; nucleotides not matched to a gene: 6. CDR3 length: 15 residues. The CDR3 DNA sequence: TGTGCCAGCAGCCCCCCGGACAGGGCTAACTATGGCTACACCTTC. Its translation is CASSPPDRANYGYTF.